The 5 T cell receptor beta chains below come from one sample, sequenced in a study of somatic mutations in cytotoxic T cells in rheumatoid arthritis. Repertoires were generated with immunoSEQ multiplex PCR, while TCRdb's copy carries only in-frame clones and drops some. The sample consists of roughly 10,000 clones, more than 60% of them appearing once. Sequences were obtained from CD8+ T cells sorted from blood. The receptors here all came from a man aged 50 to 59 in good health.

V gene TRBV9 combines with J gene TRBJ1-2, with D perhaps matching TRBD1 (5 bases). The CDR3 loop spans 14 amino acids. Germline CDR1 is SGDLS and CDR2 is YYNGEE. Trimming stripped 0 bases from V and 4 bases from J, with 10 bases between. The CDR3 sequence is CASSVAGTPYGYTF. Here the CDR3 DNA reads TGTGCCAGCAGCGTAGCCGGGACTCCCTATGGCTACACCTTC.

V is TRBV4-3 and J is TRBJ2-1; the D is unclear. CDR1 LGHNA and CDR2 YSLEER come from the germline V gene. The V end lost 0 bases, the J end lost 4 bases, and 13 bases lay between the germline ends. The length of the CDR3 is 16 residues. CDR3 amino acids: CASSQDWSAGYNEQFF. The CDR3 DNA is TGCGCCAGCAGCCAAGATTGGTCGGCAGGATACAATGAGCAGTTCTTC.

The chain combines TRBV4-2 with TRBJ2-1, with D tentatively TRBD2 (5 bases). This CDR3 spans 15 amino acids. V was pared by 2 bases and J by 7 bases, with 15 bases between. Germline CDR1 LGHNA, CDR2 YNFKEQ. The CDR3 region has the DNA TGTGCCAGCAGCCAATTGAGGGATAAGGAGAATGAGCAGTTCTTC. The encoded protein is CASSQLRDKENEQFF.

The sample holds a few counts of this clone. The V gene is TRBV27, the J gene TRBJ1-4; D might be TRBD1 (6 bases). Germline V gene data show CDR1 as MNHEY and CDR2 as SMNVEV (reference sequence). The CDR3 contains 15 residues. Trimming removed 6 bases at V and 5 bases at J, with 16 bases between. In DNA, the CDR3 is TGTGCCAGCAGCCCCCCGGACAGAGCCAATGAAAAACTGTTTTTT. It codes for CASSPPDRANEKLFF.

V gene TRBV4-1 combines with J gene TRBJ1-2; 11 bases are shared with TRBD1. The ends lost 1 base at V and 2 bases at J; junction bases unmatched: 6. The CDR3 runs to 17 residues. Germline V gene lookup returns CDR1 MGHRA and CDR2 YSYEKL. CDR3 sequence (DNA): TGCGCCAGCAGCCAAGGCGGACAGGGGGCAAGAAACTATGGCTACACCTTC. As protein: CASSQGGQGARNYGYTF.